Below, 10 T cell receptor beta chains from the same sample are listed, as sequenced in a study of blood T cell repertoires in COVID-19 (dated by TCRdb to the early 2020s). The protocol used for the library was the immunoSEQ multiplex PCR assay. TCRdb mirrors the immuneACCESS table, restricted to in-frame sequences. Some clones are absent from its copies; in checked studies, under half trace to an unresolved V gene, and the reason for the others is unknown. The sample table shows 210,000 or so clones, and 70% to 90% are seen once. Around 1.5% of the sample is taken by the ten largest. The sample comprised peripheral blood. These receptors were taken from a man between 18 and 35 years old with active or convalescent COVID-19.

In its sample, this clone was seen once. The DNA of the CDR3 is TGTGCCAGCAGCTTATCGAACTATGGCTACACCTTC. Amino acids: CASSLSNYGYTF. The chain is built from TRBV11-2 and TRBJ1-2, with D unclear. The germline gives CDR1 SGHAT, CDR2 FQNNGV. This CDR3 spans 12 amino acids. V lost 2 bases, J lost 2 bases, and 3 bases lay in between.

V usage is TRBV19 and J usage is TRBJ2-1; D is perhaps TRBD1 (6 bases). The CDR3 sequence is 14 residues long. The germline CDR1 and CDR2 sequences are LNHDA and SQIVND (reference sequence). V was trimmed by 3 bases and J by 9 bases, leaving 15 bases between them. The CDR3 sequence is CASSIHTGYGEQFF. The CDR3 DNA reads TGTGCCAGTAGTATTCACACAGGGTACGGTGAGCAGTTCTTC.

V usage is TRBV7-2 and J usage is TRBJ2-3; no clear D gene. Trimming removed 5 bases from V and 0 bases from J, with 9 bases in between. This CDR3 has 14 amino acids. Germline V gives CDR1 SGHTA, CDR2 FQGNSA. The CDR3, as DNA: TGTGCCAGCAGCCCTCAGATCAGCACAGATACGCAGTATTTT. It yields the protein CASSPQISTDTQYF.

The V and J genes are TRBV19 and TRBJ1-2; TRBD1 matches at 11 bases. The CDR3 loop spans 14 amino acids. In germline, CDR1 is LNHDA, CDR2 SQIVND (reference sequence). V was pared by 6 bases and J by 5 bases, with 5 bases of the junction left unmatched. CDR3: CASSSGTGGYGYTF. The CDR3 DNA is TGTGCCAGTAGCTCCGGGACAGGGGGATATGGCTACACCTTC. Full variable domain (missing parts from reference TRBV19 and TRBJ1-2): DGGITQSPKYLFRKEGQNVTLSCEQNLNHDAMYWYRQDPGQGLRLIYYSQIVNDFQKGDIAEGYSVSREKKESFPLTVTSAQKNPTAFYLCASSSGTGGYGYTFGSGTRLTVV.

This clone was seen more than once but under ten times. The V gene is TRBV19, the J gene TRBJ1-1; no reliable D call. This CDR3 has 12 amino acids. V gave up 4 bases and J gave up 6 bases, with 9 bases separating them. Germline V gene lookup returns CDR1 LNHDA and CDR2 SQIVND (reference sequence). The CDR3 bases are TGTGCCAGTAGTAGCCTGGGCTCTGAAGCTTTCTTT. This translates into CASSSLGSEAFF.

The chain couples TRBV6-5 to TRBJ1-1, with TRBD1 matching 8 bases. Trimming at V came to 1 base and at J to 2 bases, leaving 6 bases not matched to a gene. This CDR3 spans 16 amino acids. Germline CDR1 reads MNHEY; CDR2 reads SVGAGI. Written as DNA, the CDR3 is TGTGCCAGCAGTTACTTTCAAGGACAGGGAAACACTGAAGCTTTCTTT. This sequence encodes CASSYFQGQGNTEAFF.

The DNA of the CDR3 is TGCAGCGCTTGGGGGGGGCTCGGAGCTTTCTTT. Protein sequence: CSAWGGLGAFF. This sequence joins TRBV29-1 and TRBJ1-1; a possible D gene is TRBD1 (6 bases). V lost 7 bases and J 10 bases, leaving 16 bases between the germline ends. The CDR3 length is 11 residues. In germline, CDR1 is SQVTM, CDR2 ANQGSEA. The variable domain in full, with the rest retrieved from reference TRBV29-1 and TRBJ1-1, is SAVISQKPSRDICQRGTSLTIQCQVDSQVTMMFWYRQQPGQSLTLIATANQGSEATYESGFVIDKFPISRPNLTFSTLTVSNMSPEDSSIYLCSAWGGLGAFFGQGTRLTVV.

This chain connects TRBV27 to TRBJ2-5; D may be TRBD2 (6 bases). This CDR3 is 13 amino acids long. Trimming removed 0 bases at V and 7 bases at J, with 9 bases between. Germline V lookup: CDR1 MNHEY, CDR2 SMNVEV (reference sequence). The CDR3 coding sequence is TGTGCCAGCAGTTTATCGGGGGGAGGGACCCAGTACTTC. Its translation: CASSLSGGGTQYF.

This clone has only one observation. The rearrangement links TRBV7-9 to TRBJ2-7; perhaps TRBD2 as D (6 bases). V was clipped by 0 bases and J by 6 bases, with 12 bases between them. The CDR3 is 14 amino acids. Germline V gives CDR1 SEHNR, CDR2 FQNEAQ (reference sequence). The CDR3 loop is CASSLAGAGSEQYF. In nucleotides, the CDR3 is TGTGCCAGCAGCTTAGCGGGAGCGGGTAGCGAGCAGTACTTC.

This clone was seen just once. The chain employs TRBV29-1 and TRBJ2-1; TRBD2 matches 12 bases. CDR1 is SQVTM and CDR2 is ANQGSEA in the germline V gene. V lost 0 bases, J lost 9 bases, and 12 bases stayed unmatched. There are 17 residues in the CDR3. The CDR3, as DNA: TGCAGCGTTGAAGATCTGGCTAGCGGGAGGGGTGGACTTGAGCAGTTCTTC. Translation gives CSVEDLASGRGGLEQFF.